This entry lists 27 T cell receptor beta chains sequenced from one sample in a study of T cells after yellow fever vaccination. One entry per CDR3 protein results from TCRdb running MiXCR on the 5' RACE reads. The repertoire has more than 450,000 distinct CDR3 sequences, about a fifth of them found once; the top ten carry about a sixth. The specimen was PBMCs, collected 21 days after the first yellow fever vaccination. These receptors were taken from a man aged 18 to 29 who received the YFV17D yellow fever vaccine.

V and J are TRBV7-2 and TRBJ2-3; D is possibly TRBD2 (6 bases). V was cut by 3 bases and J by 9 bases, with 13 bases left in between. CDR3 length: 13 amino acids. CDR1 and CDR2 from the germline V gene are SGHTA and FQGNSA. CDR3 in DNA: TGTGCCAGCAGCTTGGAGGAGGGACCCACGCAGTATTTT. This translates into CASSLEEGPTQYF. The variable domain in full, with the rest retrieved from reference TRBV7-2 and TRBJ2-3, is GAGVSQSPSNKVTEKGKDVELRCDPISGHTALYWYRQSLGQGLEFLIYFQGNSAPDKSGLPSDRFSAERTGGSVSTLTIQRTQQEDSAVYLCASSLEEGPTQYFGPGTRLTVL.

V is TRBV6-6 and J is TRBJ2-1; D may be TRBD1 (5 bases). CDR1 MNHNY and CDR2 SVGAGI come from the germline V gene (reference sequence). This CDR3 region has 12 residues. Trimming shortened V by 6 bases and J by 16 bases, and 19 bases separated the two germline ends. CDR3 bases: TGTGCCAGCAGCCCGGGCCGGCTAGGGGAATTCTTC. Translating it yields CASSPGRLGEFF.

This clonotype appeared a few times. The chain combines TRBV6-1 with TRBJ2-7; no clear D gene. The CDR3 runs to 13 residues. Trimming stripped 1 base from V and 3 bases from J, with 7 bases between. Germline CDR1 reads MNHNS; CDR2 reads SASEGT. The CDR3 sequence: CASSEGHFYEQYF. The CDR3 nucleotides read TGTGCCAGCAGTGAAGGTCACTTCTACGAGCAGTACTTC.

This chain joins TRBV18 and TRBJ2-3, with 9 nucleotides matching TRBD1. Trimming at V came to 1 base and at J to 2 bases, leaving 1 base not matched to a gene. The CDR3 is 15 amino acids. Per the germline V gene, CDR1 is KGHSH and CDR2 is LQKENI. CDR3 region: CASSPRQGVTDTQYF. The CDR3 DNA follows: TGTGCCAGCTCACCACGACAGGGGGTCACAGATACGCAGTATTTT.

This chain joins TRBV5-6 and TRBJ1-5, with D tentatively TRBD1 (5 bases). The length of the CDR3 is 15 residues. Germline CDR1 reads SGHDT; CDR2 reads YYEEEE. V shed 5 bases and J shed 2 bases, with 14 bases lying between them. CDR3 loop: CASRMGPGGNQPQHF. The CDR3 DNA sequence: TGTGCCAGCAGGATGGGGCCGGGGGGCAATCAGCCCCAGCATTTT.

The rearrangement links TRBV20-1 to TRBJ2-5; 10 nucleotides agree with TRBD2. The CDR3 has 14 residues. CDR1 and CDR2 from the germline V gene are DFQATT and SNEGSKA (reference sequence). Germline trimming cut 6 bases from V and 5 bases from J; bases unmatched to any gene: 9. The CDR3, as DNA: TGCAGTGCGGAGCGGGGGGGCAAAATTGAGACCCAGTACTTC. This encodes CSAERGGKIETQYF.

This clonotype showed up just a few times. The V gene is TRBV12-5, the J gene TRBJ2-3; the D gene is possibly TRBD1 (6 bases). Germline CDR1 LGHNT, CDR2 FRNRAP. V was trimmed by 4 bases and J by 2 bases, leaving 10 bases between them. This CDR3 comprises 14 residues. CDR3 bases: TGTGCTAGTGGTTCACAGGGTATCACAGATACGCAGTATTTT. This sequence encodes CASGSQGITDTQYF.

The chain carries TRBV6-1 and TRBJ2-7; TRBD1 might be the D (6 bases). This CDR3 has 14 amino acids. V lost 3 bases and J lost 2, with 11 bases in between. Germline V gene sequence: CDR1 MNHNS, CDR2 SASEGT. The CDR3 protein is CASSDGGITYEQYF. For the CDR3, the DNA is TGTGCCAGCAGTGATGGGGGCATCACCTACGAGCAGTACTTC.

The chain uses TRBV30 and TRBJ2-7; D is possibly TRBD2 (6 bases). V lost 0 bases to trimming and J lost 2 bases, with 11 bases between them. The germline gives CDR1 GTSNPN, CDR2 SVGIG (reference sequence). CDR3 size: 14 residues. This CDR3 is CAWSVIAGTYEQYF. The DNA for the CDR3 is TGTGCCTGGAGTGTAATTGCGGGGACCTACGAGCAGTACTTC.

This clonotype was seen a few times. CDR3 protein: CASSLVQGRDYGYTF. The CDR3 DNA sequence: TGTGCCAGCAGCTTAGTACAGGGGAGGGACTATGGCTACACCTTC. The chain combines TRBV7-2 with TRBJ1-2, with 7 positions matching TRBD1. The CDR3 has 15 amino acids. Germline assignment: CDR1 SGHTA and CDR2 FQGNSA. V lost 1 base to trimming and J lost 3 bases; unmatched junction nucleotides: 5.

This clonotype was counted only a few times. V gene TRBV4-1 combines with J gene TRBJ2-2; D gene unclear. The germline V gene has CDR1 MGHRA and CDR2 YSYEKL. This CDR3 contains 16 residues. V was trimmed by 1 base and J by 5 bases, leaving 14 bases between them. This chain's CDR3 is CASSQVEQGGTGELFF. CDR3 DNA sequence: TGCGCCAGCAGCCAAGTGGAACAAGGTGGGACCGGGGAGCTGTTTTTT.

This clonotype was observed at least ten times. This chain connects TRBV2 to TRBJ2-6, with 10 bases matching TRBD1. Looked up from germline, CDR1 is SNHLY and CDR2 is FYNNEI. The CDR3 consists of 16 residues. Germline trimming cut 3 bases from V and 2 bases from J; bases unmatched to any gene: 1. The CDR3 coding sequence is TGTGCCAGCAGTGAGGGACAGGGGCCTGGGGCCAACGTCCTGACTTTC. This translates into CASSEGQGPGANVLTF. The variable domain in full, completed from reference TRBV2 and TRBJ2-6, reads EPEVTQTPSHQVTQMGQEVILRCVPISNHLYFYWYRQILGQKVEFLVSFYNNEISEKSEIFDDQFSVERPDGSNFTLKIRSTKLEDSAMYFCASSEGQGPGANVLTFGAGSRLTVL.

This clonotype was seen a few times. The gene calls are TRBV18 and TRBJ2-3; TRBD1 agrees at 9 bases. From germline, CDR1 is KGHSH and CDR2 LQKENI. V trimming: 4 bases; J trimming: 0 bases; junction bases outside the gene matches: 5. This CDR3 comprises 16 residues. CDR3 amino acids: CASSLPDRGSTDTQYF. CDR3 nucleotides: TGTGCCAGCTCACTACCGGACAGGGGTAGCACAGATACGCAGTATTTT.

This clonotype was seen a single time. The V call is TRBV4-3, the J call TRBJ1-6; weak D call: TRBD1 (5 bases). Germline CDR1 is LGHNA and CDR2 is YSLEER. V gave up 2 bases and J gave up 6 bases, with 17 bases separating them. The CDR3 length is 17 residues. CDR3 nucleotide sequence: TGCGCCAGCAGCCAAACCTTCGGGGGGGACGGTAATTCACCCCTCCACTTT. It yields the protein CASSQTFGGDGNSPLHF.

The rearrangement uses TRBV7-6 and TRBJ2-1; 12 positions agree with TRBD2. J was trimmed by 4 bases and V by 2 bases; bases with no gene match: 6. The germline CDR1 and CDR2 sequences are SGHVS and FNYEAQ. This CDR3 is built from 17 residues. CDR3 sequence (DNA): TGTGCCAGCAGCTTATCTAGCGGGGGGGTCATTTACAATGAGCAGTTCTTC. Protein product: CASSLSSGGVIYNEQFF.

The chain recombines TRBV5-4 with TRBJ1-2; D not resolved. Per germline, CDR1 SGHNT and CDR2 YYREEE (reference sequence). V lost 3 bases and J lost 3, with 12 bases in between. This CDR3 spans 14 amino acids. CDR3 nucleotide sequence: TGTGCCAGCAGCTCATGGCAGTCCGACTATGGCTACACCTTC. This translates into CASSSWQSDYGYTF.

In this sample, this clonotype turned up a few times. The chain has TRBV27 and TRBJ1-6; D remains unclear. Germline lookup yields CDR1 MNHEY and CDR2 SMNVEV (reference sequence). The CDR3 length is 19 residues. The V gene lost 2 bases and the J gene lost 0 bases, with 17 bases spanning the gap. CDR3 sequence (DNA): TGTGCCAGCAGTTTAAACGGTCCGAGTATAAGCTCCTATAATTCACCCCTCCACTTT. The encoded protein is CASSLNGPSISSYNSPLHF.

This clonotype was observed a handful of times. V is TRBV4-3 and J is TRBJ2-7, with 7 bases aligning to TRBD1. Germline CDR1 and CDR2: LGHNA and YSLEER. This CDR3 contains 16 residues. V shed 0 bases and J 3 bases; nucleotides not matched to a gene: 8. The CDR3 sequence: CASSQDRDSSRYEQYF. As DNA, the CDR3 is TGCGCCAGCAGCCAAGATAGGGACAGCTCACGCTACGAGCAGTACTTC.

This clonotype was found a few times. The V gene is TRBV7-2, the J gene TRBJ1-1; D ambiguous. CDR1 and CDR2 (germline): SGHTA, FQGNSA. V lost 5 bases to trimming and J lost 2 bases, with 12 bases between them. The CDR3 spans 14 residues. In nucleotides, the CDR3 is TGTGCCAGCAGCCCTCTTCGCAGTAACACTGAAGCTTTCTTT. It is translated as CASSPLRSNTEAFF.

This clonotype has a handful of counts. This chain connects TRBV5-1 to TRBJ1-3; D is ambiguous. Per the germline V gene, CDR1 is SGHRS and CDR2 is YFSETQ. The V and J ends lost 1 base and 7 bases respectively, with 18 bases between them. This CDR3 contains 16 residues. The CDR3 protein is CASSLYGVSIGNTIYF. In DNA form, the CDR3 reads TGCGCCAGCAGCTTGTATGGGGTCTCCATCGGTAACACCATATATTTT.

This clonotype was counted only a few times. The chain joins TRBV4-2 to TRBJ2-5; the match to TRBD2 covers 16 bases. Trimming cost V 1 base and J 5 bases; bases outside gene matches: 10. The CDR3 covers 19 residues. Germline V gene data show CDR1 as LGHNA and CDR2 as YNFKEQ. The CDR3 DNA follows: TGTGCCAGCAGCCAAGTCCCGGGACTAGCGGGGGGGCCTGGGGAGACCCAGTACTTC. Its translation: CASSQVPGLAGGPGETQYF.

This clonotype was detected only once. CDR3 protein: CASSLVPTSGGAADTQYF. As DNA, the CDR3 is TGCGCCAGCAGCTTGGTCCCCACTAGCGGGGGGGCTGCAGATACGCAGTATTTT. The chain has TRBV5-1 and TRBJ2-3, with 13 positions matching TRBD2. The CDR3 sequence is 18 residues long. Trimming removed 0 bases from V and 4 bases from J; junction bases left unmatched: 8. The germline gives CDR1 SGHRS, CDR2 YFSETQ. The complete variable domain, with remaining parts taken from reference TRBV5-1 and TRBJ2-3, reads KAGVTQTPRYLIKTRGQQVTLSCSPISGHRSVSWYQQTPGQGLQFLFEYFSETQRNKGNFPGRFSGRQFSNSRSEMNVSTLELGDSALYLCASSLVPTSGGAADTQYFGPGTRLTVL.

This clonotype was detected only a few times. V gene TRBV10-3 combines with J gene TRBJ2-3; 9 positions agree with TRBD2. The CDR3 has 15 residues. V was pared by 7 bases and J by 4 bases, with 9 bases of the junction left unmatched. CDR1 and CDR2 from the germline V gene are ENHRY and SYGVKD. The CDR3 loop is CAIKVSGGNPDTQYF. The CDR3, as DNA: TGTGCCATCAAAGTCAGCGGGGGGAACCCAGATACGCAGTATTTT.

CDR3 protein: CSVVGTGGYYEQYF. CDR3 nucleotides: TGCAGCGTTGTGGGGACAGGGGGCTACTACGAGCAGTACTTC. V gene TRBV29-1 combines with J gene TRBJ2-7; 12 bases line up with TRBD1. Trimming cost V 4 bases and J 3 bases; bases outside gene matches: 4. The germline V gene has CDR1 SQVTM and CDR2 ANQGSEA. The CDR3 consists of 14 residues.

The chain couples TRBV10-3 to TRBJ2-3; 14 nucleotides agree with TRBD2. The junction had 2 bases not matched to a gene; V was cut back by 5 bases and J by 1 base. The CDR3 spans 16 residues. CDR1 and CDR2 from the germline V gene are ENHRY and SYGVKD. DNA of the CDR3: TGTGCCATCAGTAGGGGACTAGCGGGGGGCACAGATACGCAGTATTTT. Amino acids: CAISRGLAGGTDTQYF.

The rearrangement links TRBV29-1 to TRBJ1-6; a possible D gene is TRBD1 (5 bases). This CDR3 spans 13 amino acids. Deletions cut 4 bases from V and 6 bases from J, with 10 bases between. Germline CDR1 and CDR2: SQVTM and ANQGSEA. The CDR3 loop is CSVAEGTNSPLHF. The DNA for the CDR3 is TGCAGCGTTGCTGAAGGGACTAATTCACCCCTCCACTTT.

The CDR3 sequence is CSARDGTVGKPQHF. DNA for the CDR3: TGCAGTGCTAGAGACGGGACGGTGGGTAAGCCCCAGCATTTT. The gene calls are TRBV20-1 and TRBJ1-5, with a tentative D call TRBD1 (5 bases). This CDR3 spans 14 amino acids. Germline lookup yields CDR1 DFQATT and CDR2 SNEGSKA (reference sequence). V was pared by 0 bases and J by 8 bases, with 14 bases between.